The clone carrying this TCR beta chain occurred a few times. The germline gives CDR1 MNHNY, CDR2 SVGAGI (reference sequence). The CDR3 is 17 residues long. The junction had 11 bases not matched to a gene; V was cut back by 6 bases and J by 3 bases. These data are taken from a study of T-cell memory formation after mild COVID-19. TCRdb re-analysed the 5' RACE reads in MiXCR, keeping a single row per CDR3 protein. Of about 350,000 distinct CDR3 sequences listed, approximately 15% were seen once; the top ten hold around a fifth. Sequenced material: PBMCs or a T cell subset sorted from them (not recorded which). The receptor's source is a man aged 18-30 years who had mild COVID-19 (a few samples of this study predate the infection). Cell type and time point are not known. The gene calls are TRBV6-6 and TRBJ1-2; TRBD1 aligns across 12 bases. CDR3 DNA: TGTGCCAGCAGACCGGGACAGGGGGCGGTTGCGGACTATGGCTACACCTTC. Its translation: CASRPGQGAVADYGYTF.